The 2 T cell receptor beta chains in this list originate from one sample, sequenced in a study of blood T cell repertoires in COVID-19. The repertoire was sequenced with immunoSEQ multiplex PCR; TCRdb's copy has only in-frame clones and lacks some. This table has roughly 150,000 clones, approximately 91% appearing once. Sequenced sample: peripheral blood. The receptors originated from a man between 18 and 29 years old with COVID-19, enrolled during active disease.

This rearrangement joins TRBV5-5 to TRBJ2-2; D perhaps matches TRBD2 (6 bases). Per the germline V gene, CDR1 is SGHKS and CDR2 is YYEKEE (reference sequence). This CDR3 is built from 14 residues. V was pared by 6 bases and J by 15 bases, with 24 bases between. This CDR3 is CASIGTDIPRRVFF. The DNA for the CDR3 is TGTGCCAGCATCGGGACGGACATTCCCCGGAGGGTGTTTTTT.

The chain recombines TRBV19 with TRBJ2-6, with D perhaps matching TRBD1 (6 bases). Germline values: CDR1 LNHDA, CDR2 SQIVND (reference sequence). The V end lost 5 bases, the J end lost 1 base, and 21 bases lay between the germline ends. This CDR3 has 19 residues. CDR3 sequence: CASSSTGTSGASGANVLTF. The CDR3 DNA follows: TGTGCCAGTAGTTCGACCGGGACCTCAGGGGCTTCTGGGGCCAACGTCCTGACTTTC.